The 10 T cell receptor beta chains given below trace back to one sample, sequenced in a study of blood T cell repertoires in COVID-19 (dated by TCRdb to 2020 to 2021). Library construction relied on the immunoSEQ multiplex PCR assay. The table comes from immuneACCESS by way of TCRdb, which keeps in-frame sequences with V and J called. Part of the clones is missing from these tables; in studies checked, under half for an unresolved V gene and the rest for unknown reasons. This sample has 140,000 or so clones in its table, and 80% to 90% of those were observed once. The ten largest make up 11% of the sample. The sample was PBMCs or T cells enriched from blood (not recorded which). Receptors were obtained from a man aged 55 to 70 who had recovered from COVID-19.

The chain recombines TRBV7-8 with TRBJ1-5, with D possibly matching TRBD1 (5 bases). The V gene's germline CDR1 is SGHVS and CDR2 FQNEAQ. Trimming stripped 4 bases from V and 4 bases from J, with 20 bases between. The CDR3 runs 17 residues. CDR3 protein: CASSSTSQGFGNQPQHF. CDR3 nucleotide sequence: TGTGCCAGCAGCTCCACATCTCAGGGATTCGGGAATCAGCCCCAGCATTTT.

V usage is TRBV7-6 and J usage is TRBJ2-1; 9 bases agree with TRBD2. CDR1 and CDR2 from the germline V gene are SGHVS and FNYEAQ. V lost 5 bases to trimming and J lost 5 bases; unmatched junction nucleotides: 13. The CDR3 is made up of 17 amino acids. This chain's CDR3 is CASSPRTSAQLNNEQFF. CDR3 nucleotide sequence: TGTGCCAGCAGCCCCCGGACTAGCGCACAACTAAACAATGAGCAGTTCTTC.

This clone was counted between two and nine times. CDR3 amino acids: CASSAGQGNNQPQHF. The CDR3 bases are TGTGCCAGTAGTGCTGGACAGGGGAATAATCAGCCCCAGCATTTT. This chain links TRBV19 with TRBJ1-5; 9 bases are a match to TRBD1. The V gene end was trimmed by 5 bases and the J gene end by 4 bases; junction bases not matched to a gene: 6. There are 15 residues in the CDR3. Germline-derived CDR1 and CDR2 are LNHDA and SQIVND (reference sequence).

This clone was detected only once. This chain links TRBV30 with TRBJ1-3; possibly TRBD1 for D (5 bases). The CDR3 spans 15 residues. The germline V gene has CDR1 GTSNPN and CDR2 SVGIG (reference sequence). Trimming pared 2 bases from V and 0 bases from J, leaving 11 bases between. In DNA, the CDR3 is TGTGCCTGGAGTACAGGCAAGAGCTCTGGAAACACCATATATTTT. It specifies CAWSTGKSSGNTIYF.

The chain combines TRBV6-1 with TRBJ2-2, with a weak D call TRBD1 (6 bases). CDR3 size: 16 residues. Germline V CDR1 and CDR2: MNHNS, SASEGT. Trimming cost V 2 bases and J 3 bases, with 13 bases left between them. The CDR3 region has the DNA TGTGCCAGCAGTGAACTCGTCAGGGGATACACCGGGGAGCTGTTTTTT. The encoded protein is CASSELVRGYTGELFF.

J is TRBJ2-2 and V is TRBV27, with 11 bases that match TRBD2. V lost 3 bases to trimming and J lost 5 bases; unmatched junction nucleotides: 5. The germline V gene encodes CDR1 MNHEY and CDR2 SMNVEV (reference sequence). The CDR3 is 16 residues long. The CDR3 reads CASSFLLAGVTGELFF. The CDR3, as DNA: TGTGCCAGCAGTTTTCTACTAGCGGGGGTTACCGGGGAGCTGTTTTTT.

A single count supports this clone. CDR3 in DNA: TGTGCCAGCAGCGTTAGCGGGAGGGCCTACGAGCAGTACTTC. As protein: CASSVSGRAYEQYF. The chain combines TRBV7-6 with TRBJ2-7, with 11 bases fitting TRBD2. The length of the CDR3 is 14 residues. J was trimmed by 2 bases and V by 5 bases; bases with no gene match: 2. Germline values: CDR1 SGHVS, CDR2 FNYEAQ.

V gene TRBV9 combines with J gene TRBJ2-4, with 9 positions matching TRBD1. The V gene's germline CDR1 is SGDLS and CDR2 YYNGEE. This CDR3 has 15 amino acids. J was trimmed by 6 bases and V by 4 bases; bases with no gene match: 8. The CDR3 coding sequence is TGTGCCAGCAGCCCAGCGGGACAGGGCGGAAACATTCAGTACTTC. Translating it yields CASSPAGQGGNIQYF.

In this sample, this clone turned up once. The chain recombines TRBV10-3 with TRBJ1-2, with 7 bases lining up with TRBD1. Trimming at V came to 4 bases and at J to 0 bases, leaving 8 bases not matched to a gene. The germline CDR1 and CDR2 sequences are ENHRY and SYGVKD. The CDR3 is 16 residues long. CDR3 residues: CAISGDRALANYGYTF. The CDR3 bases are TGTGCCATCAGTGGCGACAGGGCCTTAGCTAACTATGGCTACACCTTC.

This clone was recorded only once. The chain joins TRBV21-1 to TRBJ2-2; the D segment call TRBD2 is taken from the table without a DNA check. TRBV21-1 is a pseudogene locus. The CDR3 consists of 21 residues. CDR3 coding DNA: TGTGCCAGCAGCAAAGTAAAGGGGACTAGCAGCTATCATACGAACACCGGGGAGCTGTTTTTT. As protein: CASSKVKGTSSYHTNTGELFF.